Following are 13 T cell receptor beta chains from one sample sequenced in a study of shared clonotypes between healthy human individuals. Assay: immunoSEQ multiplex PCR; the TCRdb copy retains only in-frame clones and omits some. Seen here are around 560,000 clones, 85% to 95% observed once, and the top ten hold about 0.11%. Naivety among CD8 cells was defined by CD45RO negativity and positive CCR7 selection, thereby excluding terminally differentiated effector memory CD45RA+ cells. The sequenced material came from naive CD8+ T cells sorted from blood. The source is a woman under 40 in good health.

The J gene is TRBJ2-7, the V gene TRBV27, with 8 nucleotides matching TRBD2. CDR3 size: 15 residues. V was clipped by 5 bases and J by 3 bases; unmatched bases: 9. Germline CDR1 MNHEY, CDR2 SMNVEV (reference sequence). DNA for the CDR3: TGTGCCAGCAGTCCCGGGGTAGCGGGATACTACGAGCAGTACTTC. Its translation is CASSPGVAGYYEQYF.

The rearrangement uses TRBV28 and TRBJ2-1, with 9 bases that match TRBD2. Germline CDR1 reads MDHEN; CDR2 reads SYDVKM. The trim removed 6 bases at V and 1 base at J, leaving 7 bases unmatched. The CDR3 totals 16 residues. The CDR3 sequence: CASSFLLAGSYNEQFF. In DNA form, the CDR3 reads TGTGCCAGCAGCTTCCTTCTAGCGGGGTCCTACAATGAGCAGTTCTTC.

The rearrangement joins TRBV18 to TRBJ2-3; tentatively, D is TRBD1 (5 bases). V was pared by 0 bases and J by 1 base, with 11 bases between. The CDR3 runs 16 residues. Per the germline V gene, CDR1 is KGHSH and CDR2 is LQKENI. CDR3 amino acids: CASSPPKGVGTDTQYF. CDR3 DNA: TGTGCCAGCTCACCACCGAAAGGGGTTGGCACAGATACGCAGTATTTT.

The chain combines TRBV28 with TRBJ2-7, with TRBD1 matching over 7 bases. Trimming at V came to 6 bases and at J to 5 bases, leaving 4 bases not matched to a gene. The V gene's germline CDR1 is MDHEN and CDR2 SYDVKM. This CDR3 is 12 amino acids long. The CDR3 region has the DNA TGTGCCAGCAGGCCAGACAGGGACGAGCAGTACTTC. Residues: CASRPDRDEQYF.

CDR3 protein: CASGFNMRDRQFF. CDR3 nucleotide sequence: TGTGCTAGTGGTTTTAATATGCGGGACAGGCAGTTCTTC. The chain couples TRBV12-5 to TRBJ2-1; maybe TRBD1 (7 bases). The CDR3 is 13 amino acids. The germline CDR1 and CDR2 sequences are LGHNT and FRNRAP. V was trimmed by 3 bases and J by 12 bases, leaving 15 bases between them.

The rearrangement uses TRBV4-1 and TRBJ2-3; the match to TRBD2 covers 8 bases. CDR1 and CDR2 from the germline V gene are MGHRA and YSYEKL. V lost 4 bases to trimming and J lost 4 bases; unmatched junction nucleotides: 7. The CDR3 runs to 15 residues. The CDR3 DNA sequence: TGCGCCAGCAGCCTCCTGACTAGCGTGCCAGATACGCAGTATTTT. It is translated as CASSLLTSVPDTQYF.

The chain recombines TRBV2 with TRBJ2-7; D may be TRBD1 (5 bases). The CDR3 loop spans 13 amino acids. V gave up 7 bases and J gave up 3 bases, with 13 bases separating them. Germline lookup yields CDR1 SNHLY and CDR2 FYNNEI. The chain's CDR3 is CASNQGQGYEQYF. CDR3 coding DNA: TGTGCCAGCAACCAGGGTCAGGGCTACGAGCAGTACTTC.

The chain joins TRBV11-2 to TRBJ2-7; D is unresolved. This CDR3 contains 12 residues. V lost 5 bases and J 3 bases, leaving 8 bases between the germline ends. Germline CDR1 and CDR2: SGHAT and FQNNGV. Here the CDR3 reads CASSRLGYEQYF. DNA for the CDR3: TGTGCCAGCAGCAGACTTGGCTACGAGCAGTACTTC.

This chain joins TRBV28 and TRBJ1-1; D call uncertain. CDR1 and CDR2 (germline): MDHEN, SYDVKM. The V end was cut by 5 bases, the J end by 6 bases, with 10 bases between. CDR3 length: 12 amino acids. This CDR3 is CASSPQVPEAFF. CDR3 nucleotides: TGTGCCAGCAGTCCTCAAGTCCCTGAAGCTTTCTTT.

V gene TRBV28 combines with J gene TRBJ1-1; TRBD1 is a possible D gene (6 bases). V was clipped by 7 bases and J by 4 bases, with 16 bases between them. CDR3 size: 14 residues. CDR1 MDHEN and CDR2 SYDVKM come from the germline V gene. In DNA form, the CDR3 reads TGTGCCAGCACGAGGGGGGGAACCACCACTGAAGCTTTCTTT. Its protein product is CASTRGGTTTEAFF.

The chain links TRBV2 to TRBJ2-2; D ambiguous. This CDR3 spans 16 amino acids. The V gene lost 2 bases and the J gene lost 2 bases, with 12 bases spanning the gap. Germline V gene sequence: CDR1 SNHLY, CDR2 FYNNEI. The CDR3 protein is CASSERPPPNTGELFF. CDR3 sequence (DNA): TGTGCCAGCAGTGAACGCCCCCCGCCAAACACCGGGGAGCTGTTTTTT.

This chain uses TRBV10-3 with TRBJ2-2; D is perhaps TRBD1 (5 bases). CDR1 is ENHRY, CDR2 SYGVKD, per germline. V dropped 1 base and J dropped 3 bases, with 15 bases sitting between them. There are 17 residues in the CDR3. The CDR3 loop is CAISEWQGGAYTGELFF. The CDR3 DNA reads TGTGCCATCAGTGAGTGGCAGGGTGGTGCGTACACCGGGGAGCTGTTTTTT.

This clone was recorded once. The rearrangement uses TRBV27 and TRBJ2-1, with TRBD2 matching 13 bases. CDR1 and CDR2 (germline): MNHEY, SMNVEV (reference sequence). V trimming: 2 bases; J trimming: 6 bases; junction bases outside the gene matches: 4. The CDR3 has 16 amino acids. The CDR3 DNA follows: TGTGCCAGCAGTTTAGGGACTAGCGGGAAACGCAATGAGCAGTTCTTC. Translated: CASSLGTSGKRNEQFF.